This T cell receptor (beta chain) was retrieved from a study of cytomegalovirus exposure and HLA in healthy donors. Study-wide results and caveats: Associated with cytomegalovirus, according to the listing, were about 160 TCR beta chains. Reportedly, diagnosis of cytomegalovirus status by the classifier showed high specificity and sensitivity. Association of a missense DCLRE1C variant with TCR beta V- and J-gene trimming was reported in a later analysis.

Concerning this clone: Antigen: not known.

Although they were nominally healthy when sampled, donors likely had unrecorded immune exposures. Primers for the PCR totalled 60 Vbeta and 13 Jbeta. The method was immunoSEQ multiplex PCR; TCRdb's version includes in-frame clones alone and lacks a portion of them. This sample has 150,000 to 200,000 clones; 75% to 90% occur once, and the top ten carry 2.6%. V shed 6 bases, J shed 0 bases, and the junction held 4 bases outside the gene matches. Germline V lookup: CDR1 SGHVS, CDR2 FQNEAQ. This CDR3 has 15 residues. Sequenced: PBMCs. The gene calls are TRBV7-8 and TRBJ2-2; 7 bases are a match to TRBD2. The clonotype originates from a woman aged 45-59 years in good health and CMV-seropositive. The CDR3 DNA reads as TGTGCCAGCAGACCGGGACTACCGAACACCGGGGAGCTGTTTTTT. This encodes CASRPGLPNTGELFF.